The 13 T cell receptor beta chains listed next were all sequenced from one sample in a study of blood T cell repertoires in COVID-19. Libraries were prepared by immunoSEQ multiplex PCR; TCRdb keeps only in-frame clonotypes and omits some of them. The sample lists approximately 480,000 clones, 89% occurring once. What was sequenced was peripheral blood. These receptors originate from a man between 18 and 29 years old with COVID-19, enrolled during active disease.

The chain uses TRBV6-6 and TRBJ1-1; perhaps TRBD1 as D (5 bases). Germline CDR1 reads MNHNY; CDR2 reads SVGAGI (reference sequence). Trimming removed 9 bases from V and 5 bases from J, with 19 bases in between. The CDR3 loop spans 14 amino acids. This CDR3 reads CASSGTQTGTEAFF. The CDR3 coding sequence is TGTGCCAGTTCCGGGACTCAAACGGGAACTGAAGCTTTCTTT.

The rearrangement links TRBV7-3 to TRBJ2-7; D not certain. The V and J ends lost 5 bases and 5 bases respectively, with 13 bases between them. The CDR3 is 13 amino acids. Germline CDR1 reads SGHTA; CDR2 reads FQGTGA. The CDR3 reads CASSLGVDHEQYF. CDR3 DNA sequence: TGTGCCAGCAGCCTCGGAGTCGACCACGAGCAGTACTTC.

V usage is TRBV27 and J usage is TRBJ1-2; 7 bases map to TRBD1. The CDR3 extends over 14 amino acids. CDR1 and CDR2 from the germline V gene are MNHEY and SMNVEV (reference sequence). V shed 6 bases, J shed 8 bases, and the junction held 12 bases outside the gene matches. DNA for the CDR3: TGTGCCAGCAGATCACAGGGGCGGACGGACGGCTACACCTTC. Translation gives CASRSQGRTDGYTF.

The chain combines TRBV2 with TRBJ1-1; no clear D. CDR1 and CDR2 from the germline V gene are SNHLY and FYNNEI. Trimming took off 4 bases at V and 4 bases at J, with 7 bases between the two ends. The CDR3 spans 12 residues. The CDR3 reads CASSATRTEAFF. In DNA form, the CDR3 reads TGTGCCAGCAGTGCCACGCGCACTGAAGCTTTCTTT.

The gene calls are TRBV4-1 and TRBJ1-5; TRBD1 is a possible D gene (5 bases). V was trimmed by 2 bases and J by 5 bases, leaving 19 bases between them. The CDR3 is 17 residues long. Germline V gene sequence: CDR1 MGHRA, CDR2 YSYEKL. The CDR3 bases are TGCGCCAGCAGCCAAAGGGTCCAGGGAATGGTAGATCAGCCCCAGCATTTT. It is translated as CASSQRVQGMVDQPQHF.

The rearrangement joins TRBV6-1 to TRBJ2-7; D is uncertain. The CDR3 spans 14 residues. Trimming took 2 bases from V and 6 from J, leaving 14 bases between them. The germline gives CDR1 MNHNS, CDR2 SASEGT. Here the CDR3 reads CASSESQIRSEQYF. The CDR3 bases are TGTGCCAGCAGTGAAAGCCAAATACGATCCGAGCAGTACTTC.

The J gene is TRBJ2-7, the V gene TRBV5-4; 12 bases align to TRBD2. V lost 5 bases to trimming and J lost 5 bases; unmatched junction nucleotides: 5. The germline CDR1 and CDR2 sequences are SGHNT and YYREEE (reference sequence). The CDR3 is 14 amino acids. CDR3 in DNA: TGTGCCAGCAGTAGACTAGCGGGAGCCCACGAGCAGTACTTC. Translation gives CASSRLAGAHEQYF.

V and J are TRBV7-3 and TRBJ2-2; D is ambiguous. V shed 3 bases and J shed 3 bases, with 8 bases lying between them. The CDR3 is made up of 14 amino acids. Germline assignment: CDR1 SGHTA and CDR2 FQGTGA. This CDR3 reads CASSLGGDTGELFF. The CDR3 DNA sequence: TGTGCCAGCAGCTTGGGTGGAGACACCGGGGAGCTGTTTTTT.

The rearrangement links TRBV4-1 to TRBJ2-7; D is possibly TRBD1 (5 bases). The germline V gene has CDR1 MGHRA and CDR2 YSYEKL. V lost 2 bases and J 5 bases, leaving 16 bases between the germline ends. This CDR3 is 15 amino acids long. CDR3 in amino acids: CASSQLGQAGDEQYF. In DNA form, the CDR3 reads TGCGCCAGCAGCCAATTGGGGCAGGCAGGTGACGAGCAGTACTTC.

For the CDR3, the DNA is TGTGCCAGCAAGCAGACTAGCCTAAGCTCCTACGAGCAGTACTTC. It yields the protein CASKQTSLSSYEQYF. This sequence joins TRBV7-8 and TRBJ2-7, with 7 nucleotides matching TRBD2. The CDR3 contains 15 residues. V trimming: 7 bases; J trimming: 0 bases; junction bases outside the gene matches: 9. Germline V gives CDR1 SGHVS, CDR2 FQNEAQ.

A few counts support this clone. In nucleotides, the CDR3 is TGTGCCAGCAGTTACAGGGAGGGCCCCTACGAGCAGTACTTC. It encodes CASSYREGPYEQYF. V and J are TRBV6-5 and TRBJ2-7; 7 nucleotides line up with TRBD2. Germline V lookup: CDR1 MNHEY, CDR2 SVGAGI. CDR3 length equals 14 residues. V was pared by 2 bases and J by 2 bases, with 3 bases of the junction left unmatched.

V and J are TRBV11-3 and TRBJ2-3; 12 nucleotides agree with TRBD2. The germline CDR1 and CDR2 sequences are SGHNT and YENEEA. Trimming cost V 5 bases and J 2 bases; bases outside gene matches: 8. The CDR3 is made up of 17 amino acids. The CDR3 nucleotides are TGTGCCAGCAGCCCAGGACTAGCGGGAACCCTCACAGATACGCAGTATTTT. This gives the protein CASSPGLAGTLTDTQYF.

The chain has TRBV14 and TRBJ2-5; a weak D match, TRBD2 (5 bases). CDR3 length equals 14 residues. In germline, CDR1 is SGHDN, CDR2 FVKESK. Trimming removed 4 bases at V and 5 bases at J, with 14 bases between. CDR3 nucleotides: TGTGCCAGCAGCCTCGGGCGGGCTTGGGAGACCCAGTACTTC. Amino acids: CASSLGRAWETQYF.